This TCR beta chain came from a study of blood T cell repertoires in COVID-19. The overall study: Acute-phase and convalescent COVID-19 samples originated in the United States, Italy and Spain. T cells, B-cell-depleted T cells, or PBMCs supplied cDNA or gDNA.

V shed 5 bases, J shed 4 bases, and the junction held 2 bases outside the gene matches. The CDR3 contains 14 residues. Germline V gene data show CDR1 as SGHDT and CDR2 as YYEEEE. Only in-frame clones appear in the TCRdb table, and some are missing; sequencing was by immunoSEQ multiplex PCR. The sample has roughly 57,000 clones, approximately 87% seen once. The rearrangement uses TRBV5-6 and TRBJ2-1, with 11 bases aligning to TRBD2. Specimen: peripheral blood. This TCR derives from a woman aged 55 to 70 with COVID-19, enrolled during active disease. CDR3 in DNA: TGTGCCAGCAGAACTAGCGGGAGTTACAATGAGCAGTTCTTC. Translating gives CASRTSGSYNEQFF.